The clone carrying this T cell receptor beta chain came up a few times. Its antigen remains unidentified. This specimen belongs to a study of T cell repertoires in cytomegalovirus infection. Study findings and constraints: Frequencies of public TCR beta families were cumulated, and this identified carriers of CMV plus the relevant HLA. What dominated the ex vivo response were HLA-C-restricted CMV-specific TCR beta clonotypes.

V gave up 5 bases and J gave up 5 bases; unmatched junction bases: 5. CDR1 is MNHEY, CDR2 SMNVEV, per germline (reference sequence). The CDR3 consists of 15 residues. TCRdb re-called the reads with MiXCR, one entry per CDR3 protein. The sample gives approximately 1,000,000 distinct CDR3 sequences, approximately 31% of which show up once; about an eighth is in the top ten. This clonotype was sampled from a human donor in good health (CMV status not recorded). Some clones in this sample may be carry-over from other donors' samples. Sequenced here: cultured CD8+ T cells from PBMCs, sampled from culture after CMV antigen stimulation. The chain joins TRBV27 to TRBJ2-3; 12 bases align to TRBD2. The CDR3 protein is CASSVLAGGLDTQYF. CDR3 nucleotide sequence: TGTGCCAGCAGTGTACTAGCGGGGGGTCTAGATACGCAGTATTTT.